This TCR beta chain stems from a study of T cell repertoires in cytomegalovirus infection. CDR1 is SEHNR, CDR2 FQNEAQ, per germline (reference sequence). The V gene lost 5 bases and the J gene lost 0 bases, with 25 bases spanning the gap. CDR3 length equals 20 residues. This clonotype was recorded a few times. What it binds is not known. MiXCR was run by TCRdb on the reads, yielding one entry per CDR3 protein. Of around 770,000 distinct CDR3 sequences listed, about 27% were seen once; the top ten hold about an eighth. The sequencing used cultured CD8+ T cells from PBMCs, collected from culture after CMV antigen stimulation. The sequence was obtained from a human donor in good health (CMV status not recorded). Some clones in this sample may be carry-over from other donors' samples. This chain connects TRBV7-9 to TRBJ2-2, with D perhaps given as TRBD1 or TRBD2 (5 bases each). CDR3: CASSTSYPVGGGPNTGELFF. The CDR3 coding sequence is TGTGCCAGCAGCACCTCCTATCCGGTGGGTGGGGGTCCGAACACCGGGGAGCTGTTTTTT.